This entry features one T cell receptor (beta chain) sequence. The target antigen is unknown. The protocol was immunoSEQ multiplex PCR, while the TCRdb copy is restricted to in-frame clones and leaves out a portion. The sample includes 30,000 to 40,000 clones, roughly 79% of them seen just once. The CDR3 has 12 amino acids. CDR1 and CDR2 (germline): MDHEN, SYDVKM. Trimming pared 7 bases from V and 8 bases from J, leaving 12 bases between. This record comes from a study of radiotherapy plus CTLA-4 blockade in lung cancer. Study-wide context: Patients showed objective responses in 15% to 20% of cases, and disease control was achieved by less than 35%.

Regarding the study as a whole: The best predictor of response was reported to be early blood T cell clone dynamics, with interferon-beta. In blood, after radiotherapy plus ipilimumab, tumor-derived TCR clones expanded.

The chain is built from TRBV28 and TRBJ1-5; D not resolved. The clonotype comes from a human donor with non-small cell lung cancer that progressed on radiotherapy plus ipilimumab. Specimen: peripheral blood, collected from a patient treated with radiotherapy plus ipilimumab. For the CDR3, the DNA is TGTGCCAGCAAAAAAAGGGATGAGCCCCAGCATTTT. Protein: CASKKRDEPQHF.